This T cell receptor (beta chain) was captured by sequencing in a study of blood T cells in healthy people across ages. Samples each yielded at least 6 micrograms of total RNA. This clonotype has just a few counts. The antigen is unknown. The CDR3 loop spans 16 amino acids. V shed 4 bases, J shed 8 bases, and the junction held 12 bases outside the gene matches. Germline lookup yields CDR1 KGHDR and CDR2 SFDVKD. Overall study findings and caveats: Unknown CMV status may confound age-related changes in expanded clones.

A second about 6 to 12 cycle PCR used barcoded and J-beta primers. MiXCR, run by TCRdb on the 5' RACE reads, gives a single entry per CDR3 protein. Among hundreds of thousands of distinct CDR3 sequences, 21% were seen once, and the ten largest hold 3% to 4.5%. The clonotype originates from a man in his 70s in good health. This chain links TRBV24-1 with TRBJ2-3, with TRBD2 identical over 9 bases. The sequenced material came from blood. This CDR3 reads CATSDRTSERKGTQYF. CDR3 nucleotides: TGTGCCACCAGTGACAGGACTAGCGAGAGGAAGGGTACGCAGTATTTT.